The 26 T cell receptor beta chains in this list originate from one sample, sequenced in a study of blood T cell repertoires in COVID-19. Here immunoSEQ multiplex PCR was the method, and the copy in TCRdb shows in-frame clones only, minus some. The sample includes around 200,000 clones, 83% of them seen just once. Material for sequencing was peripheral blood. Receptors were obtained from a woman between 40 and 55 years old with active or convalescent COVID-19.

The V call is TRBV10-3, the J call TRBJ2-1, with 11 bases that match TRBD2. V was clipped by 7 bases and J by 3 bases; unmatched bases: 8. Germline-derived CDR1 and CDR2 are ENHRY and SYGVKD. There are 16 residues in the CDR3. The CDR3 loop reads CAITGGTSGGYNEQFF. CDR3 sequence (DNA): TGTGCCATCACCGGGGGGACTAGCGGAGGCTACAATGAGCAGTTCTTC.

This clone showed up just once. Other DNA sequences in this specimen translate into the identical CDR3. This chain joins TRBV7-3 and TRBJ2-2, with D hard to call. Germline loops: CDR1 SGHTA, CDR2 FQGTGA. Trimming stripped 4 bases from V and 3 bases from J, with 3 bases between. This CDR3 is built from 12 residues. The DNA of the CDR3 is TGTGCCAGCAGCTCTTACACCGGGGAGCTGTTTTTT. Its protein is CASSSYTGELFF.

The chain is built from TRBV19 and TRBJ1-2; the D gene is possibly TRBD1 (5 bases). V was cut by 5 bases and J by 1 base, with 17 bases left in between. The CDR3 runs to 16 residues. Germline V gives CDR1 LNHDA, CDR2 SQIVND (reference sequence). The CDR3 spells CASSPRQSALNYGYTF. CDR3 nucleotide sequence: TGTGCCAGTAGTCCCAGACAGTCTGCTCTTAACTATGGCTACACCTTC.

This rearrangement joins TRBV11-3 to TRBJ2-4, with a tentative D call TRBD2 (5 bases). The CDR3 has 15 residues. Per the germline V gene, CDR1 is SGHNT and CDR2 is YENEEA. V dropped 1 base and J dropped 6 bases, with 13 bases sitting between them. DNA of the CDR3: TGTGCCAGCAGCTTAGCGGCCGAACGGGGAAACATTCAGTACTTC. This gives the protein CASSLAAERGNIQYF.

The chain uses TRBV24-1 and TRBJ2-7; D is perhaps TRBD1 (6 bases). Trimming took 10 bases from V and 6 from J, leaving 18 bases between them. The germline V gene encodes CDR1 KGHDR and CDR2 SFDVKD. The CDR3 has 13 amino acids. DNA of the CDR3: TGTGCCACTGCCGGGACGGCCAGGGGCGAGCAGTACTTC. Residues: CATAGTARGEQYF.

This chain links TRBV4-3 with TRBJ2-2, with 14 positions matching TRBD2. Unmatched junction bases numbered 9, after V lost 3 bases and J lost 6 bases. Germline lookup yields CDR1 LGHNA and CDR2 YSLEER. The CDR3 sequence is 18 residues long. CDR3 in amino acids: CASSHRLAGGNVAGELFF. CDR3 DNA sequence: TGCGCCAGCAGCCACCGACTAGCGGGGGGGAATGTCGCCGGGGAGCTGTTTTTT.

The chain combines TRBV11-2 with TRBJ2-2; the match to TRBD2 covers 8 bases. CDR1 and CDR2 from the germline V gene are SGHAT and FQNNGV. V was pared by 5 bases and J by 5 bases, with 7 bases of the junction left unmatched. The CDR3 sequence is 15 residues long. Written as DNA, the CDR3 is TGTGCCAGCAGCCAGTCCGGGGGGGGAACCGGGGAGCTGTTTTTT. Its protein product is CASSQSGGGTGELFF.

This clone came up once. The gene calls are TRBV25-1 and TRBJ1-1, with no clear D. The CDR3 contains 14 residues. V lost 0 bases and J 0 bases, leaving 5 bases between the germline ends. Germline V gene sequence: CDR1 MGHDK, CDR2 SYGVNS. As DNA, the CDR3 is TGTGCCAGCAGTGAATATGGGCTGAACACTGAAGCTTTCTTT. Residues: CASSEYGLNTEAFF.

The chain combines TRBV5-1 with TRBJ1-2; 8 bases align to TRBD1. Germline V gives CDR1 SGHRS, CDR2 YFSETQ. The CDR3 consists of 14 residues. V trimming: 5 bases; J trimming: 4 bases; junction bases outside the gene matches: 7. The CDR3 coding sequence is TGCGCCAGCAGGACCGGGACAGGAGGCTATGGCTACACCTTC. This codes for CASRTGTGGYGYTF.

This clone was seen only once. This sequence joins TRBV5-4 and TRBJ2-7; D possibly corresponds to TRBD2 (7 bases). Germline CDR1 SGHNT, CDR2 YYREEE (reference sequence). CDR3 size: 16 residues. Trimming took 0 bases from V and 5 from J, leaving 18 bases between them. CDR3 DNA sequence: TGTGCCAGCAGCTTGGGGCACGGGGGGCTCAGGGACGAGCAGTACTTC. Translation: CASSLGHGGLRDEQYF.

The V gene is TRBV19, the J gene TRBJ1-1, with TRBD1 as a possible D gene (6 bases). Per the germline V gene, CDR1 is LNHDA and CDR2 is SQIVND (reference sequence). V gave up 2 bases and J gave up 4 bases, with 17 bases separating them. The CDR3 sequence is 16 residues long. This CDR3 reads CASSIPLGGLRTEAFF. The CDR3 DNA is TGTGCCAGTAGTATACCCCTGGGGGGGCTGCGCACTGAAGCTTTCTTT.

The chain recombines TRBV27 with TRBJ1-1, with D perhaps matching TRBD1 (5 bases). Germline CDR1 reads MNHEY; CDR2 reads SMNVEV (reference sequence). This CDR3 comprises 16 residues. V dropped 1 base and J dropped 3 bases, with 15 bases sitting between them. The CDR3 nucleotides are TGTGCCAGCAGTTTATTTATGGGCAGGGCGGACACTGAAGCTTTCTTT. It encodes CASSLFMGRADTEAFF.

V and J are TRBV5-1 and TRBJ1-2; the D is unclear. The V gene's germline CDR1 is SGHRS and CDR2 YFSETQ. V dropped 4 bases and J dropped 6 bases, with 10 bases sitting between them. This CDR3 comprises 12 residues. In DNA, the CDR3 is TGCGCCAGCAGCCCCCGTGGAGATGGCTACACCTTC. Translation gives CASSPRGDGYTF.

This rearrangement joins TRBV4-2 to TRBJ1-1, with 9 positions matching TRBD1. The V gene end was trimmed by 3 bases and the J gene end by 9 bases; junction bases not matched to a gene: 11. The CDR3 is 15 amino acids. Germline V gene data show CDR1 as LGHNA and CDR2 as YNFKEQ. Here the CDR3 reads CASSQRTGQGRKAFF. CDR3 nucleotides: TGTGCCAGCAGCCAGCGCACGGGACAGGGCAGAAAAGCTTTCTTT.

At least ten counts were recorded for this clone. V is TRBV5-1 and J is TRBJ2-5, with no clear D. The germline V gene has CDR1 SGHRS and CDR2 YFSETQ. The CDR3 consists of 11 residues. Between the trimmed V and J ends, which lost 0 bases and 5 bases, there was a span of 2 bases. CDR3 residues: CASSLAETQYF. The CDR3 DNA is TGCGCCAGCAGCTTGGCGGAGACCCAGTACTTC. The entire variable domain, with the rest obtained from reference TRBV5-1 and TRBJ2-5, is as follows: KAGVTQTPRYLIKTRGQQVTLSCSPISGHRSVSWYQQTPGQGLQFLFEYFSETQRNKGNFPGRFSGRQFSNSRSEMNVSTLELGDSALYLCASSLAETQYFGPGTRLLVL.

The chain couples TRBV27 to TRBJ1-1; TRBD1 is a possible D gene (5 bases). V was trimmed by 6 bases and J by 1 base, leaving 12 bases between them. Germline lookup yields CDR1 MNHEY and CDR2 SMNVEV (reference sequence). The CDR3 length is 14 residues. The CDR3 reads CASSPRGQNTEAFF. CDR3 bases: TGTGCCAGCAGCCCCCGAGGACAGAACACTGAAGCTTTCTTT.

The chain joins TRBV4-3 to TRBJ1-3; D is unresolved. The CDR3 length is 14 residues. In germline, CDR1 is LGHNA, CDR2 YSLEER. The germline V and J ends were trimmed by 3 bases and 7 bases, with 13 bases remaining between them. The CDR3 protein is CASSQVADFNTIYF. The CDR3 coding sequence is TGCGCCAGCAGCCAGGTCGCAGATTTCAACACCATATATTTT.

The genes are TRBV10-3 and TRBJ1-3; D perhaps matches TRBD1 (5 bases). V was clipped by 7 bases and J by 0 bases, with 16 bases between them. CDR3 length: 16 amino acids. Per the germline V gene, CDR1 is ENHRY and CDR2 is SYGVKD. The CDR3 loop reads CAITGGAVSSGNTIYF. The CDR3 DNA is TGTGCCATCACCGGAGGGGCGGTTAGCTCTGGAAACACCATATATTTT.

As concerns this clone: Its ends do not fully match the called genes, so a read error is possible. The V and J genes are TRBV6-5 and TRBJ1-4, with D unresolved. Per the germline V gene, CDR1 is MNHEY and CDR2 is SVGAGI. This CDR3 contains 12 residues. Written as DNA, the CDR3 is TGTGCCACCAGTTCCCGGAATGAAAAACTGTTTTTT. Residues: CATSSRNEKLFF.

This clone was found a few times. The rearrangement uses TRBV7-8 and TRBJ2-5; 9 bases line up with TRBD2. CDR3 size: 15 residues. J gave up 4 bases and V 2 bases, and 5 bases lay outside the gene matches. In germline, CDR1 is SGHVS, CDR2 FQNEAQ. This CDR3 is CASSLPSGMGETQYF. CDR3 coding DNA: TGTGCCAGCAGCTTACCTAGCGGGATGGGAGAGACCCAGTACTTC.

The chain employs TRBV19 and TRBJ1-1; 7 bases map to TRBD1. Germline-derived CDR1 and CDR2 are LNHDA and SQIVND (reference sequence). The CDR3 runs to 14 residues. V trimming: 5 bases; J trimming: 1 base; junction bases outside the gene matches: 4. The CDR3 spells CASSVRQGNTEAFF. CDR3 nucleotide sequence: TGTGCCAGTAGTGTCCGACAGGGGAACACTGAAGCTTTCTTT.

CDR3 nucleotide sequence: TGTGCCAGCAGCGGGGGCCAAGAGACCCAGTACTTC. As protein: CASSGGQETQYF. The chain recombines TRBV6-5 with TRBJ2-5; a weak D match, TRBD2 (6 bases). The CDR3 has 12 residues. Germline assignment: CDR1 MNHEY and CDR2 SVGAGI. Trimming removed 6 bases from V and 1 base from J, with 6 bases in between.

This clone was detected only a few times. The genes are TRBV7-2 and TRBJ2-7; D might be TRBD1 (5 bases). Trimming pared 5 bases from V and 0 bases from J, leaving 17 bases between. The CDR3 is 16 amino acids. Germline-derived CDR1 and CDR2 are SGHTA and FQGNSA. The DNA of the CDR3 is TGTGCCAGCAGCCGGGCCCAGGGTTTTGTCTCCTACGAGCAGTACTTC. It is translated as CASSRAQGFVSYEQYF.

The chain employs TRBV19 and TRBJ1-2; D might be TRBD1 (5 bases). Trimming left V 3 bases short and J 8 bases short, with 19 bases between. Germline loops: CDR1 LNHDA, CDR2 SQIVND (reference sequence). The CDR3 consists of 15 residues. CDR3 nucleotide sequence: TGTGCCAGTAGTATCCCGGGCAGGGCGGATCCGGGCTACACCTTC. It codes for CASSIPGRADPGYTF.

V is TRBV27 and J is TRBJ1-5, with 8 positions matching TRBD1. The CDR3 covers 15 residues. J gave up 2 bases and V 4 bases, and 4 bases lay outside the gene matches. CDR1 and CDR2 from the germline V gene are MNHEY and SMNVEV (reference sequence). The CDR3 DNA sequence: TGTGCCAGCAGTTCACAGGGGGAGGGCAATCAGCCCCAGCATTTT. Translation gives CASSSQGEGNQPQHF.

V usage is TRBV4-2 and J usage is TRBJ1-6; 8 bases line up with TRBD1. Trimming took 1 base from V and 3 from J; bases not matched to a gene: 5. The CDR3 contains 17 residues. Germline loops: CDR1 LGHNA, CDR2 YNFKEQ. The CDR3 DNA reads TGTGCCAGCAGCCAAGGGCAGGGGGCCATCTATAATTCACCCCTCCACTTT. Translation: CASSQGQGAIYNSPLHF.